This is a list of T cell receptor beta chains from one sample in a study of PD-L1 blockade in urothelial cancer. Repertoires were generated with immunoSEQ multiplex PCR, while TCRdb's copy carries only in-frame clones and drops some. The sample lists around 34,000 clones, 70% to 90% seen once, with around 15% in the top ten. This material consisted of PBMCs, taken around atezolizumab (anti-PD-L1) treatment. These receptors originate from a man at least 80 years old with urothelial cancer. Both conserved end residues are part of each CDR3.

TRBV7-8 | 15 | CASSLWGQGSQPQHF
TRBV7-9 | 14 | CASSSGTGALRVFF
TRBV30 | 14 | CAWYKGQSYNEQFF
TRBV5-1 | 13 | CASSWTSGGEQYF
TRBV11-2 | 14 | CASSLSAHGETQYF
TRBV2 | 11 | CASLRAETQYF
TRBV5-6 | 16 | CASSLSGGGLNTEAFF
TRBV4-2 | 15 | CASSQGLADQETQYF
TRBV25-1 | 14 | CASSEEAGQIEAFF
TRBV7-2 | 17 | CASSTPSGRASTDTQYF
TRBV5-6 | 13 | CASRGDNGNEQFF
TRBV11-3 | 15 | CASSISGRGVNEQFF
TRBV27 | 16 | CASRRTGGAVIETQYF
TRBV29-1 | 13 | CSVYPHGNTEAFF
TRBV27 | 14 | CASSRPGITDTQYF
TRBV5-1 | 15 | CASSLGGTGLHEQFF
TRBV19 | 14 | CASREDRDRVKAFF
TRBV29-1 | 15 | CSVEEGSRLSYEQYF
TRBV5-4 | 15 | CASSPTPDRGETQYF
TRBV5-6 | 16 | CASSLQRTGSLYGYTF
TRBV5-4 | 15 | CASSLALGQNNEQFF
TRBV7-9 | 16 | CASSLARGRGSYEQYF
TRBV19 | 14 | CASSIRDHSYEQYF
TRBV19 | 14 | CASSWGLRTDTQYF
TRBV10-3 | 16 | CAIRDPGQGGTDTQYF
TRBV30 | 14 | CACPALGTPYEQYF
TRBV5-1 | 15 | CASSSGTGAYNEQFF
TRBV27 | 15 | CASSTTGASAYEQYF
TRBV7-8 | 16 | CASSSGQGARYGELFF
TRBV6-6 | 14 | CASAVGQGGYEQYF
TRBV30 | 12 | CAWSGGGTEAFF
TRBV4-1 | 18 | CASSQRDRGFYSYNEQFF
TRBV28 | 16 | CASSLRARGPNYGYTF
TRBV18 | 12 | CASSPSSYEQYF
TRBV19 | 17 | CASSIVTPGDLNTEAFF
TRBV18 | 19 | CASSPDSGLSLNSNQPQHF
TRBV5-4 | 17 | CASSLAGSSGSRETQYF
TRBV7-8 | 13 | CASSTEPMTAQYF
TRBV29-1 | 12 | CIFQGVRGEQYF
TRBV5-1 | 15 | CASSLDRGQSYGYTF
TRBV18 | 13 | CASSPDKSDEQFF
TRBV29-1 | 16 | CSVGGADNPSTDTQYF